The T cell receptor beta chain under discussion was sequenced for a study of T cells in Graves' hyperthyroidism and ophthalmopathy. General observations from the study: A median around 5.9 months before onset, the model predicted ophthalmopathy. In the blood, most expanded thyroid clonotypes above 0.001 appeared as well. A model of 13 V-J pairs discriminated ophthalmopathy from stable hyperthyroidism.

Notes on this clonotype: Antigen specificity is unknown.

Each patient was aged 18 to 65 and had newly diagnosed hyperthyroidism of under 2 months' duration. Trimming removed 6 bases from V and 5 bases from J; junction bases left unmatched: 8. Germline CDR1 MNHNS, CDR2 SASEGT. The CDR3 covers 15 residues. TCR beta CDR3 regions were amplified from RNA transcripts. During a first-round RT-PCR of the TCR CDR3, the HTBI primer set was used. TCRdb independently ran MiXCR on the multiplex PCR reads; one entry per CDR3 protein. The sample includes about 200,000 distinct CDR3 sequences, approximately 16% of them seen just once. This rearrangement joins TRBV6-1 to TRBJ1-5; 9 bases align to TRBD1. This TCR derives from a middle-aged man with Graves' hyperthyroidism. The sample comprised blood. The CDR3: CASRSSRDRDQPQHF. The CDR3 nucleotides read TGTGCCAGCAGATCGTCCCGGGACAGGGATCAGCCCCAGCATTTT.